This T cell receptor (beta chain) was identified in a study of T-cell reconstitution after alpha-beta-depleted transplantation in children. TCRbeta library construction was performed incorporating unique molecular identifiers. TCRdb fed the PCR reads into MiXCR, producing one record per CDR3 protein. The repertoire holds hundreds of thousands of distinct CDR3 sequences, 13% seen once, with about 2.2% in the top ten. Trimming at V came to 4 bases and at J to 4 bases, leaving 11 bases not matched to a gene. Germline CDR1 and CDR2: SGHRS and YFSETQ. The CDR3 totals 16 residues. For this clonotype: Its antigen is still unknown.

Study results and caveats: Where some patients showed high TCRbeta diversity at day 60, it came from recipient T cells and thymic progenitors that had survived. The study reportedly traced alpha-beta T cells about two months after transplant to several hundred expanded graft clones.

The sample was PBMCs, mostly from graft donor cells, taken 360 days after TCRalphabeta/CD19-depleted stem cell transplant. This TCR derives from a male patient between 5 and 17 years old who had a stem cell transplant for acute myeloid leukemia, so the T cells may come from the graft donor. The chain uses TRBV5-1 and TRBJ2-3; 8 bases line up with TRBD2. The CDR3 is CASSPGLVGFSDTQYF. The CDR3 nucleotides are TGCGCCAGCAGCCCGGGACTAGTAGGGTTCTCAGATACGCAGTATTTT.